Shown below are 28 T cell receptor beta chains from a single sample sequenced in a study of identical twins. TCRdb passed the 5' RACE reads through MiXCR, listing each CDR3 protein once. The sample comprises 250,000 or so distinct CDR3 sequences, roughly 7% of which are singletons, and 3.5% to 4% rests with the top ten. This same sample was also part of a study on yellow fever vaccine responses in identical twins.

Sample: memory (CD45RO+) T cells sorted from blood. The receptors come from a woman under 30 in good health.

The CDR3 nucleotides read TGTGCCAGCAGCCCATCCGGGACTCCCAAAGAGACCCAGTACTTC. Translation gives CASSPSGTPKETQYF. V gene TRBV11-2 combines with J gene TRBJ2-5; D is possibly TRBD2 (6 bases). Germline lookup yields CDR1 SGHAT and CDR2 FQNNGV. Trimming left V 5 bases short and J 3 bases short, with 16 bases between. The CDR3 runs 15 residues.

V usage is TRBV20-1 and J usage is TRBJ1-1; TRBD1 agrees at 7 bases. Losses at the gene ends were 3 bases for V and 11 bases for J; bases not matched to a gene: 6. CDR1 DFQATT and CDR2 SNEGSKA come from the germline V gene (reference sequence). The CDR3 runs to 11 residues. The CDR3 coding sequence is TGCAGTGCTAGGTTAACAGGGGTGGCTTTCTTT. Translated: CSARLTGVAFF.

The chain is built from TRBV3-1 and TRBJ2-3; D call uncertain. The V gene lost 1 base and the J gene lost 2 bases, with 13 bases spanning the gap. The CDR3 is made up of 16 amino acids. The germline CDR1 and CDR2 sequences are LGHDT and YNNKEL (reference sequence). CDR3 protein: CASSQGRSVPTDTQYF. The CDR3 DNA reads TGTGCCAGCAGCCAAGGGCGAAGCGTGCCCACAGATACGCAGTATTTT.

The V and J genes are TRBV18 and TRBJ1-4; 9 nucleotides align to TRBD1. The CDR3 covers 14 residues. J gave up 5 bases and V 5 bases, and 3 bases lay outside the gene matches. In germline, CDR1 is KGHSH, CDR2 LQKENI. CDR3 nucleotide sequence: TGTGCCAGCTCAGGACAGGGGAAGAATGAAAAACTGTTTTTT. It translates to CASSGQGKNEKLFF.

The CDR3 spells CASRQGGSSEKLFF. CDR3 DNA sequence: TGCGCCAGCAGGCAGGGAGGGTCTTCTGAAAAACTGTTTTTT. The chain carries TRBV10-2 and TRBJ1-4, with D perhaps TRBD1 (5 bases). V shed 6 bases and J shed 7 bases, with 15 bases lying between them. Germline V gene data show CDR1 as WSHSY and CDR2 as SAAADI. This CDR3 contains 14 residues.

This clonotype was recorded many times. The J gene is TRBJ2-7, the V gene TRBV28; 7 positions match TRBD1. Germline lookup yields CDR1 MDHEN and CDR2 SYDVKM. CDR3 size: 16 residues. J gave up 0 bases and V 4 bases, and 9 bases lay outside the gene matches. The CDR3, as DNA: TGTGCCAGCAGTTCGCTCGACAGGGCAAGCTCCTACGAGCAGTACGTC. Amino acid sequence: CASSSLDRASSYEQYV.

V usage is TRBV11-2 and J usage is TRBJ2-3; 10 nucleotides match TRBD2. The ends lost 4 bases at V and 3 bases at J; junction bases unmatched: 10. The germline V gene encodes CDR1 SGHAT and CDR2 FQNNGV. CDR3 size: 17 residues. The CDR3 nucleotides are TGTGCCAGCAGCTATATACAAGCGGGGGGGCCTACAGATACGCAGTATTTT. Amino acids: CASSYIQAGGPTDTQYF.

This clonotype was seen repeatedly, ten times or more. The chain employs TRBV5-1 and TRBJ1-2; no firm D call. From germline, CDR1 is SGHRS and CDR2 YFSETQ. CDR3 length equals 16 residues. Trimming removed 1 base from V and 2 bases from J, with 15 bases in between. The CDR3 nucleotides read TGCGCCAGCAGCTTGATAAGGGAAGTCCCAAACTATGGCTACACCTTC. Its protein product is CASSLIREVPNYGYTF.

The V gene is TRBV27, the J gene TRBJ1-1; D is unclear. CDR1 and CDR2 from the germline V gene are MNHEY and SMNVEV (reference sequence). Trimming took 7 bases from V and 2 from J, leaving 14 bases between them. This CDR3 spans 14 amino acids. This CDR3 reads CASKGLTENTEAFF. DNA for the CDR3: TGTGCCAGCAAGGGCCTGACTGAAAACACTGAAGCTTTCTTT.

This clonotype was picked up many times. The V and J genes are TRBV5-6 and TRBJ2-7; 7 positions agree with TRBD1. J was trimmed by 1 base and V by 4 bases; bases with no gene match: 5. The CDR3 covers 14 residues. The germline V gene has CDR1 SGHDT and CDR2 YYEEEE. The CDR3 spells CASSRQGGSYEQYV. Written as DNA, the CDR3 is TGTGCCAGCAGCCGACAGGGTGGGTCCTACGAGCAGTACGTC.

The V and J genes are TRBV21-1 and TRBJ2-7; the table assigns TRBD1, which was not confirmed against the DNA. TRBV21-1 is annotated as a pseudogene. The CDR3 totals 16 residues. CDR3 amino acids: CASSKEAAGHAYEQYV. CDR3 sequence (DNA): TGTGCCAGCAGCAAAGAGGCAGCAGGACACGCCTACGAGCAGTACGTC.

There are a few counts of this clonotype. CDR3 region: CASSLIVGGGAGKNIQYF. In DNA, the CDR3 is TGTGCCAGCAGCTTAATTGTAGGAGGGGGCGCAGGCAAAAACATTCAGTACTTC. This sequence joins TRBV7-8 and TRBJ2-4; perhaps TRBD1 as D (7 bases). The CDR3 length is 18 residues. V shed 2 bases and J shed 3 bases, with 20 bases lying between them. CDR1 and CDR2 (germline): SGHVS, FQNEAQ.

The sample holds a few counts of this clonotype. The J gene is TRBJ2-1, the V gene TRBV29-1, with D possibly TRBD2 on 7 matching bases. V dropped 4 bases and J dropped 0 bases, with 19 bases sitting between them. The germline V gene has CDR1 SQVTM and CDR2 ANQGSEA. This CDR3 is built from 17 residues. The CDR3 is CSVVQGRGFSSYNEQFF. CDR3 sequence (DNA): TGCAGCGTTGTTCAGGGGAGGGGATTTAGCTCCTACAATGAGCAGTTCTTC.

This clonotype has just a few counts. V and J are TRBV24-1 and TRBJ2-1; no clear D. CDR1 is KGHDR and CDR2 is SFDVKD in the germline V gene. CDR3 length: 13 residues. V lost 6 bases and J 7 bases, leaving 12 bases between the germline ends. The CDR3 DNA reads as TGTGCCACCAGTTCGTCCTCGTGGAATGAGCAGTTCTTC. The encoded protein is CATSSSSWNEQFF.

The chain combines TRBV6-5 with TRBJ2-7; weak D call: TRBD2 (5 bases). In germline, CDR1 is MNHEY, CDR2 SVGAGI. The V end was cut by 4 bases, the J end by 0 bases, with 19 bases between. This CDR3 has 17 amino acids. The CDR3 DNA follows: TGTGCCAGCAGTTTTCAGAAGGGCCTAGCCGACTCCTACGAGCAGTACTTC. This encodes CASSFQKGLADSYEQYF.

In its sample, this clonotype was seen many times. V is TRBV5-1 and J is TRBJ2-1, with D uncertain. The length of the CDR3 is 15 residues. V was trimmed by 4 bases and J by 7 bases, leaving 18 bases between them. Germline CDR1 and CDR2: SGHRS and YFSETQ. In DNA, the CDR3 is TGCGCCAGCAGCCCCGGCGCAGCAGCTAGGAATGAGCAGTTCTTC. It is translated as CASSPGAAARNEQFF.

With respect to this clonotype: It may be a read error: a sequence one base away is much more abundant. V usage is TRBV12-3 or TRBV12-4 and J usage is TRBJ2-1, with a tentative D call TRBD1 (6 bases). This CDR3 comprises 15 residues. The CDR3 region has the DNA TGTGCCAGCAGTTTGGGCCAGGGGTCCTACAATGAGCAGCTCTTC. Translated, it gives CASSLGQGSYNEQLF.

In its sample, this clonotype was seen many times. V gene TRBV5-1 combines with J gene TRBJ2-4; 11 bases are shared with TRBD2. Losses at the gene ends were 4 bases for V and 0 bases for J; bases not matched to a gene: 12. This CDR3 contains 19 residues. Germline CDR1 is SGHRS and CDR2 is YFSETQ. The CDR3 DNA reads as TGCGCCAGCAGCCGCACCGGGACTAGCGGAGCACTAGCCAAAAACATTCAGTACTTC. Translation: CASSRTGTSGALAKNIQYF.

Concerning this clonotype: This sequence may be a read error, since a much larger clone differs from it by one base. V is TRBV12-3 or TRBV12-4 and J is TRBJ1-5; D gene unclear. This CDR3 is 14 amino acids long. The CDR3 spells CASSLSAPLSTQNF. DNA for the CDR3: TGTGCCAGCAGTTTGTCGGCACCCCTATCGACCCAGAATTTT.

This clonotype was seen ten or more times. CDR3 bases: TGTGCCAGCACCCCAGGCTACAACTATGGCTACACCTTC. It specifies CASTPGYNYGYTF. The gene calls are TRBV6-1 and TRBJ1-2; D uncertain. Looked up from germline, CDR1 is MNHNS and CDR2 is SASEGT. The CDR3 covers 13 residues. Trimming took 7 bases from V and 2 from J, leaving 11 bases between them.

The V and J genes are TRBV15 and TRBJ1-2; D is possibly TRBD1 (6 bases). The V end lost 5 bases, the J end lost 6 bases, and 13 bases lay between the germline ends. In germline, CDR1 is LNHNV, CDR2 YYDKDF (reference sequence). The CDR3 is made up of 13 amino acids. The CDR3 spells CATSLLGGDGYTF. CDR3 nucleotides: TGTGCCACCAGCTTGCTGGGGGGCGATGGCTACACCTTC.

There are many counts of this clonotype. The chain is built from TRBV5-1 and TRBJ1-2; D unclear. V was trimmed by 4 bases and J by 0 bases, leaving 10 bases between them. The CDR3 spans 14 residues. Germline V gene sequence: CDR1 SGHRS, CDR2 YFSETQ. The CDR3 nucleotides read TGCGCCAGCAGCCTACCACAAGCTAACTATGGCTACACCTTC. This translates into CASSLPQANYGYTF.

This clonotype appeared many times. This rearrangement joins TRBV5-1 to TRBJ1-6, with D possibly TRBD1 on 6 matching bases. Germline-derived CDR1 and CDR2 are SGHRS and YFSETQ. V lost 4 bases and J lost 7, with 15 bases in between. There are 15 residues in the CDR3. This CDR3 is CASSPQGHENSPLHF. CDR3 bases: TGCGCCAGCAGCCCTCAGGGACATGAAAATTCACCCCTCCACTTT.

This clonotype has just a few counts. The rearrangement links TRBV6-5 to TRBJ2-7; D might be TRBD2 (5 bases). Trimming removed 2 bases at V and 3 bases at J, with 14 bases between. The length of the CDR3 is 15 residues. Looked up from germline, CDR1 is MNHEY and CDR2 is SVGAGI. This chain's CDR3 is CASSYAQEAGYEQYF. CDR3 DNA: TGTGCCAGCAGTTACGCTCAGGAGGCAGGCTACGAGCAGTACTTC.

The chain combines TRBV2 with TRBJ2-7, with D tentatively TRBD2 (5 bases). CDR3 length equals 18 residues. Germline-derived CDR1 and CDR2 are SNHLY and FYNNEI. The germline V and J ends were trimmed by 8 bases and 0 bases, with 26 bases remaining between them. CDR3 amino acids: CASCSSAPFSAPSYEQYF. Here the CDR3 DNA reads TGTGCCAGCTGTTCATCCGCCCCCTTTAGCGCCCCCTCCTACGAGCAGTACTTC. The entire variable domain, with the rest obtained from reference TRBV2 and TRBJ2-7, is as follows: EPEVTQTPSHQVTQMGQEVILRCVPISNHLYFYWYRQILGQKVEFLVSFYNNEISEKSEIFDDQFSVERPDGSNFTLKIRSTKLEDSAMYFCASCSSAPFSAPSYEQYFGPGTRLTVT.

This clonotype was counted many times. The rearrangement uses TRBV11-2 and TRBJ2-1; D is ambiguous. V was clipped by 4 bases and J by 0 bases, with 4 bases between them. Germline loops: CDR1 SGHAT, CDR2 FQNNGV. The CDR3 is 13 residues long. The CDR3 nucleotides are TGTGCCAGCAGCTCCAGCTCCTACAATGAGCAGTTCTTC. As protein: CASSSSSYNEQFF.

This clonotype was observed at least ten times. V is TRBV7-9 and J is TRBJ2-1, with D unresolved. Trimming took off 8 bases at V and 4 bases at J, with 15 bases between the two ends. CDR1 SEHNR and CDR2 FQNEAQ come from the germline V gene (reference sequence). The CDR3 spans 14 residues. The CDR3 reads CASGADLRYNEQFF. CDR3 DNA: TGTGCCAGCGGCGCGGATCTAAGGTACAATGAGCAGTTCTTC.

This clonotype was recorded at least ten times. CDR3 in amino acids: CSARWGAPQETQYF. CDR3 in DNA: TGCAGTGCTCGCTGGGGAGCGCCCCAAGAGACCCAGTACTTC. V usage is TRBV20-1 and J usage is TRBJ2-5, with a possible D match to TRBD2 (5 bases). This CDR3 has 14 amino acids. Germline-derived CDR1 and CDR2 are DFQATT and SNEGSKA (reference sequence). The V and J ends lost 5 bases and 1 base respectively, with 14 bases between them.